The clone carrying this TCR beta chain was seen ten or more times. Its antigen is currently unknown. The data derive from a study of liver allograft versus peripheral blood T cells. Study-level information: Hepatic allograft T cell receptor repertoires were evaluated relative to those present in recipients' peripheral blood. Notes on the study in general: T cell receptor repertoires inside liver allografts reportedly differed from those in peripheral blood.

In TCRdb, the reads were re-called with MiXCR into one record per CDR3 protein. The sample records about 6,500 distinct CDR3 sequences, 15% to 20% being singletons. CDR1 is KGHSH, CDR2 LQKENI, per germline. The length of the CDR3 is 15 residues. With V trimmed by 4 bases and J by 0 bases, 3 bases remained unmatched. This chain uses TRBV18 with TRBJ1-1; 9 nucleotides line up with TRBD1. The TCR comes from a human patient who had a liver transplant. Some T cells may arise from the graft donor. CDR3 amino acids: CASSLDRGLNTEAFF. CDR3 DNA sequence: TGTGCCAGCTCACTGGACAGGGGTTTGAACACTGAAGCTTTCTTT.